This TCR beta chain was obtained from a study of cytomegalovirus exposure and HLA in healthy donors. Overall study results and limits: In vitro work confirmed that a few CMV-associated chains recognize CMV antigens. TCR sequences were mostly rare, though some public TCRs occurred in many donors. It was reported that the classifier diagnosed cytomegalovirus status with high specificity and sensitivity in both the original and validation cohorts.

The donors belonged to the roughly 110-subject validation cohort, separate from the approximately 700-subject first cohort. Repertoires were generated with immunoSEQ multiplex PCR, while TCRdb's copy carries only in-frame clones and drops some. The table shows hundreds of thousands of clones, with 87% occurring only once. Germline assignment: CDR1 MNHEY and CDR2 SMNVEV (reference sequence). Trimming shortened V by 5 bases and J by 2 bases, and 13 bases separated the two germline ends. This CDR3 has 15 amino acids. Concerning this clone itself: What it recognizes is unknown.

The J gene is TRBJ2-1, the V gene TRBV27; no clear D gene. The material sequenced was PBMCs. This receptor was identified in a man between 18 and 35 years old in good health and CMV-seropositive. In nucleotides, the CDR3 is TGTGCCAGCAGTAAATGGGCCAAGACCTACAATGAGCAGTTCTTC. Translating gives CASSKWAKTYNEQFF.